This T cell receptor (beta chain) appears in the sequencing data of a study of T cells after yellow fever vaccination. Study-wide points: Most clones from primary vaccination resurfaced after the booster (96% CD4, approximately 87% CD8).

MiXCR was run by TCRdb on the 5' RACE reads, yielding one entry per CDR3 protein. The profile shows roughly 150,000 distinct CDR3 sequences, roughly 8% of them singletons. CDR3 length: 14 amino acids. V lost 4 bases and J lost 6, with 13 bases in between. CDR1 SGHTA and CDR2 FQGTGA come from the germline V gene. This clonotype was counted a few times. Its specificity is unknown. The source was CD4+ T cells sorted from PBMCs, collected 5 days after the yellow fever booster vaccination. This TCR derives from a man younger than 45 who received the YFV17D yellow fever vaccine. The chain carries TRBV7-3 and TRBJ2-1, with D perhaps matching TRBD2 (6 bases). The CDR3 sequence is CASSSSTRLNEQFF. The CDR3 coding sequence is TGTGCCAGCAGCTCCTCGACTAGACTCAATGAGCAGTTCTTC.